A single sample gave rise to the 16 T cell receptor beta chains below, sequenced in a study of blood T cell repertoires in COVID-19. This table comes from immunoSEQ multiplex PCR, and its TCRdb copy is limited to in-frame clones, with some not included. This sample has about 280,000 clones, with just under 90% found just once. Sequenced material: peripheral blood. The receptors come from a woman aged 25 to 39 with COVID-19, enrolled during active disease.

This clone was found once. The CDR3 nucleotides read TGTGCCAGCCGACAACCTTCGGGGGAGACCCAGTACTTC. Protein: CASRQPSGETQYF. The chain has TRBV6-5 and TRBJ2-5; possible D gene TRBD2, 5 bases. Trimming pared 8 bases from V and 5 bases from J, leaving 15 bases between. Per germline, CDR1 MNHEY and CDR2 SVGAGI. This CDR3 spans 13 amino acids.

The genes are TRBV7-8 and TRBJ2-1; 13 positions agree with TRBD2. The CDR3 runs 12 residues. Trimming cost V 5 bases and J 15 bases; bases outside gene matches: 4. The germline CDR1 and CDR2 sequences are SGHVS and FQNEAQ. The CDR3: CASSGTSGALFF. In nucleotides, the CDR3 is TGTGCCAGCAGCGGGACTAGCGGGGCTCTGTTCTTC. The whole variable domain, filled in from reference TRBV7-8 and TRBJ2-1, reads GAGVSQSPRYKVAKRGQDVALRCDPISGHVSLFWYQQALGQGPEFLTYFQNEAQLDKSGLPSDRFFAERPEGSVSTLKIQRTQQEDSAVYLCASSGTSGALFFGPGTRLTVL.

This CDR3 reads CASSRSIAEAFF. CDR3 DNA: TGTGCCAGTAGTCGGTCCATTGCTGAAGCTTTCTTT. This chain joins TRBV19 and TRBJ1-1; D call uncertain. This CDR3 has 12 residues. V was trimmed by 5 bases and J by 6 bases, leaving 10 bases between them. Germline V CDR1 and CDR2: LNHDA, SQIVND (reference sequence).

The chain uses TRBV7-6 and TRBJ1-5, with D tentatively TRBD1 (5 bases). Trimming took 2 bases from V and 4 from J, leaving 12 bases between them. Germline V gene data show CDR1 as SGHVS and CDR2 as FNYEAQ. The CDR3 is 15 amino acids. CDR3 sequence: CASSLRAGWNQPQHF. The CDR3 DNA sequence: TGTGCCAGCAGCTTAAGAGCAGGGTGGAATCAGCCCCAGCATTTT.

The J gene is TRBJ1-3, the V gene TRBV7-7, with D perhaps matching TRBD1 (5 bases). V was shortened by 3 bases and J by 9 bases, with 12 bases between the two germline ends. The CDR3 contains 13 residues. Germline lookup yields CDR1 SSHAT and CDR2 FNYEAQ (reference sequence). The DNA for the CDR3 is TGTGCCAGCAGCTTGGAGGTCGGGGGCACCATATATTTT. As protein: CASSLEVGGTIYF.

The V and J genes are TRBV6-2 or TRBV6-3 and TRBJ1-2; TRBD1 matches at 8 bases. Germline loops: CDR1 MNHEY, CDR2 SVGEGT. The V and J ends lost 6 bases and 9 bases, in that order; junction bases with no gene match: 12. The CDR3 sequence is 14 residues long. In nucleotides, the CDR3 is TGTGCCAGCAGCGTAGGGACAGGCGTTGTCAGCTACACCTTC. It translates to CASSVGTGVVSYTF.

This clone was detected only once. CDR3 protein: CASSYTDRVSGNTIYF. As DNA, the CDR3 is TGTGCCAGCAGTTACACGGACAGGGTTTCTGGAAACACCATATATTTT. The gene calls are TRBV6-5 and TRBJ1-3; 8 bases are a match to TRBD1. CDR3 size: 16 residues. Germline V CDR1 and CDR2: MNHEY, SVGAGI. V trimming: 2 bases; J trimming: 1 base; junction bases outside the gene matches: 4.

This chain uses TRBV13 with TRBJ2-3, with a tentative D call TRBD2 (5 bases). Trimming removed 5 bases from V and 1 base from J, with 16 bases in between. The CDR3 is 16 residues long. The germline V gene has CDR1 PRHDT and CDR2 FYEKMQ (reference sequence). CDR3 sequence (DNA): TGTGCCAGCAGCCTAAGAATGGTGCGGGGCACAGATACGCAGTATTTT. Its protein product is CASSLRMVRGTDTQYF.

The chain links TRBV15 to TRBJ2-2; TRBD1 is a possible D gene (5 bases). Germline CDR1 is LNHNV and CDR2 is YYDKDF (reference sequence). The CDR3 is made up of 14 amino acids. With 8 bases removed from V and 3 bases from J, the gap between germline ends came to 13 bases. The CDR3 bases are TGTGCCACCGGACACCACGCCTACACCGGGGAGCTGTTTTTT. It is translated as CATGHHAYTGELFF. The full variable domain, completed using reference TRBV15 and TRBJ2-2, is DAMVIQNPRYQVTQFGKPVTLSCSQTLNHNVMYWYQQKSSQAPKLLFHYYDKDFNNEADTPDNFQSRRPNTSFCFLDIRSPGLGDTAMYLCATGHHAYTGELFFGEGSRLTVL.

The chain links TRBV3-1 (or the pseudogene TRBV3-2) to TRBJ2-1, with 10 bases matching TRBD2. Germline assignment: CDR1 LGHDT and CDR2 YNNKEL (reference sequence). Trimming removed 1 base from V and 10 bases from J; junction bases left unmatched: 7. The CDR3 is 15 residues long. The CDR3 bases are TGTGCCAGCAGCCAAGGGAGCGGGGGGGCCAAAGAGCAGTTCTTC. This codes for CASSQGSGGAKEQFF.

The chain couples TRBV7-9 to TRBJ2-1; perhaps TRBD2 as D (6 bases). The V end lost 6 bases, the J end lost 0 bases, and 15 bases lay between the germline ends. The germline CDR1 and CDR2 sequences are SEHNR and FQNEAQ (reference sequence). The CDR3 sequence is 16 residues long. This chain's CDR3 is CASSFGGRTSYNEQFF. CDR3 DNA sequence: TGTGCCAGCAGTTTCGGGGGAAGGACCTCCTACAATGAGCAGTTCTTC.

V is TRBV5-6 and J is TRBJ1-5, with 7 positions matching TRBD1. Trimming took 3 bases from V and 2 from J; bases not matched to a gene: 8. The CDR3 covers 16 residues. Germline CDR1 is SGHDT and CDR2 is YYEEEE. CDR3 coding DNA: TGTGCCAGCAGCTGGACCACCGGGACAGGCAATCAGCCCCAGCATTTT. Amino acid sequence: CASSWTTGTGNQPQHF.

The CDR3 loop is CASSQGGAFNEKLFF. CDR3 DNA sequence: TGTGCCAGCAGCCAGGGGGGCGCCTTCAATGAAAAACTGTTTTTT. The chain links TRBV7-9 to TRBJ1-4, with 7 positions matching TRBD1. The CDR3 spans 15 residues. The V gene's germline CDR1 is SEHNR and CDR2 FQNEAQ (reference sequence). Trimming at V came to 5 bases and at J to 5 bases, leaving 8 bases not matched to a gene.

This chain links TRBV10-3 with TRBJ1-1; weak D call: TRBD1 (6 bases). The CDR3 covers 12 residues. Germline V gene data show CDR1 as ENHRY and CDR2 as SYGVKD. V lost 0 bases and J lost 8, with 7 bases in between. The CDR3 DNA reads TGTGCCATCAGTGAGTCGGGGACAGAAGCTTTCTTT. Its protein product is CAISESGTEAFF.

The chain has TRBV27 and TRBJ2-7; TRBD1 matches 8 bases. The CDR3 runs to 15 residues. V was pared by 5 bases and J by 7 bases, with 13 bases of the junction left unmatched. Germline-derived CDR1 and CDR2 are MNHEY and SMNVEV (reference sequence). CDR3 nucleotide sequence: TGTGCCAGCAGTCCGACCGGACAGGGATGGGAAGAGCAGTACTTC. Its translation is CASSPTGQGWEEQYF.

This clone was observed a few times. This CDR3 reads CASSLEQRHQPQHF. The DNA for the CDR3 is TGTGCCAGCAGCTTAGAGCAGCGACATCAGCCCCAGCATTTT. The rearrangement uses TRBV5-5 and TRBJ1-5; the D is unclear. The V gene lost 2 bases and the J gene lost 5 bases, with 11 bases spanning the gap. Germline loops: CDR1 SGHKS, CDR2 YYEKEE (reference sequence). CDR3 length equals 14 residues.